The table lists the clone carrying this T cell receptor (beta chain) with a count of one. The data are from a study of blood T cell repertoires in COVID-19. Assay used: immunoSEQ multiplex PCR; TCRdb lists only in-frame clones, some missing. The data hold under 200,000 clones, with approximately 80% observed a single time. CDR1 and CDR2 from the germline V gene are DFQATT and SNEGSKA (reference sequence). The V end was cut by 3 bases, the J end by 4 bases, with 7 bases between. This CDR3 has 12 residues. The chain carries TRBV20-1 and TRBJ2-1, with D tentatively TRBD2 (5 bases). The material sequenced was PBMCs or T cells enriched from blood (not recorded which). This TCR came from a woman aged 60-70 years who had recovered from COVID-19. CDR3 sequence (DNA): TGCAGTGCTAGTGCGGGTTACAATGAGCAGTTCTTC. Protein: CSASAGYNEQFF.